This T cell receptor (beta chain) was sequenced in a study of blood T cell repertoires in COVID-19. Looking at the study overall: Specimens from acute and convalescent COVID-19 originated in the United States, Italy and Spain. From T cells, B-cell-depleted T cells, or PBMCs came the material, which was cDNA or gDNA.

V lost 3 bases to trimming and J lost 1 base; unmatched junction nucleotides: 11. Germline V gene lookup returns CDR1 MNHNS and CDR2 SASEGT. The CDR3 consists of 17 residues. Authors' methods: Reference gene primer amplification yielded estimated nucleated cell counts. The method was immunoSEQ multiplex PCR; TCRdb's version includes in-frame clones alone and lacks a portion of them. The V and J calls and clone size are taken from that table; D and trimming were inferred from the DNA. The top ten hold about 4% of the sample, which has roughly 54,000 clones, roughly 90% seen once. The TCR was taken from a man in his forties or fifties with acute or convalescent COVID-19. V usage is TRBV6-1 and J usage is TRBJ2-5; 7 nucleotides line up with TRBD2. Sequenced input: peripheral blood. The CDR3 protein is CASSEGDAGVRQETQYF. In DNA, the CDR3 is TGTGCCAGCAGTGAGGGGGATGCGGGAGTCCGCCAAGAGACCCAGTACTTC.